The 31 T cell receptor beta chains below all came from one sample that was sequenced in a study of T-cell memory formation after mild COVID-19. One entry per CDR3 protein results from TCRdb running MiXCR on the 5' RACE reads. The sample has 40,000 to 60,000 distinct CDR3 sequences; about 7.3% are singletons. Input material: PBMCs or a T cell subset sorted from them (not recorded which). These TCRs come from a man aged 18 to 35 who had mild COVID-19 (a few samples of this study predate the infection). Cell type and time point are not known.

This clonotype showed up just a few times. The chain is built from TRBV14 and TRBJ2-7, with unresolved D. Trimming took 6 bases from V and 5 from J, leaving 14 bases between them. CDR3 length: 13 amino acids. Per germline, CDR1 SGHDN and CDR2 FVKESK. The CDR3 spells CASSPRLGNEQYF. The CDR3 nucleotides are TGTGCCAGCAGTCCTAGATTGGGGAACGAGCAGTACTTC.

This clonotype was detected only a few times. The V gene is TRBV29-1, the J gene TRBJ1-5; D is perhaps TRBD1 (5 bases). The CDR3 sequence is 13 residues long. Looked up from germline, CDR1 is SQVTM and CDR2 is ANQGSEA. The V and J ends lost 4 bases and 10 bases respectively, with 17 bases between them. This CDR3 reads CSVVAGQGGPQHF. The CDR3, as DNA: TGCAGCGTTGTGGCGGGTCAGGGAGGCCCCCAGCATTTT.

The chain combines TRBV7-2 with TRBJ2-7; 9 positions match TRBD1. The J segment lost 5 bases and the V segment lost 5 bases, leaving 10 bases of the junction unmatched. CDR3 length: 15 amino acids. The germline CDR1 and CDR2 sequences are SGHTA and FQGNSA. The CDR3 region is CASSIRTGERNEQYF. The CDR3 coding sequence is TGTGCCAGCAGCATTCGGACAGGGGAAAGGAACGAGCAGTACTTC.

V and J are TRBV7-2 and TRBJ2-3; TRBD2 agrees at 13 bases. The germline V gene encodes CDR1 SGHTA and CDR2 FQGNSA. This CDR3 contains 16 residues. With V trimmed by 5 bases and J by 11 bases, 13 bases remained unmatched. The CDR3 loop is CASSPIGLAGAREQYF. DNA of the CDR3: TGTGCCAGCAGCCCGATCGGACTAGCGGGGGCGAGGGAGCAGTATTTT.

This clonotype was counted ten times or more. The rearrangement joins TRBV29-1 to TRBJ1-1, with D perhaps matching TRBD1 (5 bases). The V gene's germline CDR1 is SQVTM and CDR2 ANQGSEA. V lost 7 bases to trimming and J lost 0 bases, with 15 bases between them. The CDR3 spans 14 residues. The CDR3: CSGGRFPLNTEAFF. CDR3 nucleotides: TGCAGCGGGGGACGGTTCCCCCTGAACACTGAAGCTTTCTTT.

This clonotype has a count of ten or more. In DNA, the CDR3 is TGCGCCAGCAGCTTGGAGGGGGGCACGATTGCAGATACGCAGTATTTT. This translates into CASSLEGGTIADTQYF. The gene calls are TRBV5-1 and TRBJ2-3; D tentatively reads TRBD1 or TRBD2 (6 bases each). CDR1 and CDR2 from the germline V gene are SGHRS and YFSETQ. The V end was cut by 0 bases, the J end by 4 bases, with 15 bases between. This CDR3 region has 16 residues. The full variable domain, rest sourced from reference TRBV5-1 and TRBJ2-3, is KAGVTQTPRYLIKTRGQQVTLSCSPISGHRSVSWYQQTPGQGLQFLFEYFSETQRNKGNFPGRFSGRQFSNSRSEMNVSTLELGDSALYLCASSLEGGTIADTQYFGPGTRLTVL.

The chain couples TRBV7-2 to TRBJ2-5, with 9 bases lining up with TRBD2. CDR3 length equals 15 residues. Trimming removed 1 base from V and 2 bases from J; junction bases left unmatched: 2. CDR1 SGHTA and CDR2 FQGNSA come from the germline V gene. The DNA for the CDR3 is TGTGCCAGCAGCTTAGAAGCGGGAGGACAAGAGACCCAGTACTTC. Translated: CASSLEAGGQETQYF.

In this sample, this clonotype turned up many times. The J gene is TRBJ2-1, the V gene TRBV4-3, with TRBD1 matching 9 bases. The CDR3 is 15 amino acids. J was trimmed by 8 bases and V by 8 bases; bases with no gene match: 13. Germline assignment: CDR1 LGHNA and CDR2 YSLEER. The CDR3 reads CASALDRGIVYEQFF. The CDR3 DNA follows: TGCGCCAGCGCCCTGGACAGGGGAATCGTTTATGAGCAGTTCTTC.

This rearrangement joins TRBV6-5 to TRBJ2-3; tentatively, D is TRBD1 (6 bases). This CDR3 is built from 14 residues. V was shortened by 2 bases and J by 3 bases, with 9 bases between the two germline ends. Germline CDR1 reads MNHEY; CDR2 reads SVGAGI. CDR3 sequence reads: CASSYLGATDTQYF. The CDR3 coding sequence is TGTGCCAGCAGTTACCTGGGGGCGACAGATACGCAGTATTTT.

The chain couples TRBV7-2 to TRBJ1-1; D perhaps matches TRBD1 (5 bases). This CDR3 contains 12 residues. The V end was cut by 6 bases, the J end by 12 bases, with 17 bases between. Germline CDR1 SGHTA, CDR2 FQGNSA. DNA for the CDR3: TGTGCCAGCAGTCGAGAGGGGACCCTCCCTTTCTTT. This codes for CASSREGTLPFF.

In this sample, this clonotype turned up many times. The rearrangement links TRBV7-9 to TRBJ1-4; unclear D gene. Germline V CDR1 and CDR2: SEHNR, FQNEAQ (reference sequence). The V end was cut by 2 bases, the J end by 5 bases, with 6 bases between. The CDR3 is made up of 13 amino acids. The CDR3 DNA sequence: TGTGCCAGCAGCTTATGGCAAAATGAAAAACTGTTTTTT. It codes for CASSLWQNEKLFF.

The chain couples TRBV12-3 or TRBV12-4 to TRBJ2-4; D is perhaps TRBD2 (7 bases). The CDR3 loop spans 16 amino acids. V was cut by 6 bases and J by 0 bases, with 15 bases left in between. CDR3 sequence: CASSPAGGLAKNIQYF. Here the CDR3 DNA reads TGTGCCAGCAGCCCCGCCGGGGGGCTAGCCAAAAACATTCAGTACTTC.

This rearrangement joins TRBV5-5 to TRBJ2-1; 11 bases align to TRBD1. The CDR3 is made up of 21 amino acids. Germline trimming cut 4 bases from V and 0 bases from J; bases unmatched to any gene: 18. In germline, CDR1 is SGHKS, CDR2 YYEKEE (reference sequence). CDR3 protein: CASSLQAPGQGGLSSYNEQFF. CDR3 in DNA: TGTGCCAGCAGCCTCCAGGCACCGGGACAGGGGGGCCTCAGCTCCTACAATGAGCAGTTCTTC.

The gene calls are TRBV4-1 and TRBJ2-3, with unresolved D. The CDR3 runs to 15 residues. The V gene's germline CDR1 is MGHRA and CDR2 YSYEKL. V lost 5 bases and J lost 0, with 12 bases in between. This CDR3 is CASSSRSASTDTQYF. Written as DNA, the CDR3 is TGCGCCAGCAGCTCTAGGAGTGCCAGCACAGATACGCAGTATTTT.

The chain joins TRBV6-5 to TRBJ1-1; D might be TRBD1 (6 bases). Trimming left V 10 bases short and J 2 bases short, with 23 bases between. CDR1 is MNHEY, CDR2 SVGAGI, per germline. CDR3 length: 16 residues. The CDR3 is CATLGLGGKGNTEAFF. The DNA of the CDR3 is TGTGCCACCCTTGGGCTAGGGGGTAAGGGCAACACTGAAGCTTTCTTT.

In its sample, this clonotype was seen a few times. The chain employs TRBV6-4 and TRBJ2-3, with D unresolved. This CDR3 region has 15 residues. V lost 2 bases and J lost 1, with 10 bases in between. CDR1 and CDR2 from the germline V gene are MRHNA and SNTAGT. The CDR3, as DNA: TGTGCCAGCAGTGACGGGGTCGGCGGCACAGATACGCAGTATTTT. It encodes CASSDGVGGTDTQYF.

By its share, this clonotype is medium-sized. This sequence joins TRBV11-2 and TRBJ2-7; D perhaps matches TRBD1 (6 bases). Germline V gene lookup returns CDR1 SGHAT and CDR2 FQNNGV. The CDR3 contains 13 residues. Between the trimmed V and J ends, which lost 1 base and 7 bases, there was a span of 11 bases. CDR3 amino acids: CASSLVGGEEQYV. The CDR3 DNA reads as TGTGCCAGCAGCTTAGTTGGGGGCGAAGAGCAGTACGTC.

This chain joins TRBV7-3 and TRBJ1-3; D is undetermined. The V and J ends lost 4 bases and 2 bases respectively, with 6 bases between them. CDR3 length: 13 amino acids. CDR1 SGHTA and CDR2 FQGTGA come from the germline V gene. The CDR3 is CASSSPPGNTIYF. The DNA of the CDR3 is TGTGCCAGCAGCTCCCCTCCTGGAAACACCATATATTTT.

This clonotype is classed as medium-sized. The rearrangement links TRBV5-1 to TRBJ2-3; D gene unclear. There are 14 residues in the CDR3. V was shortened by 3 bases and J by 2 bases, with 10 bases between the two germline ends. CDR1 is SGHRS, CDR2 YFSETQ, per germline. CDR3 DNA sequence: TGCGCCAGCAGCTCCCAGACCCTCACAGATACGCAGTATTTT. This sequence encodes CASSSQTLTDTQYF.

Ten or more counts support this clonotype. This rearrangement joins TRBV12-3 or TRBV12-4 to TRBJ2-5; 12 bases are a match to TRBD2. Losses at the gene ends were 4 bases for V and 3 bases for J; bases not matched to a gene: 3. The CDR3 has 15 amino acids. DNA for the CDR3: TGTGCCAGCAGTTACAGACTAGCGGGGGAAGAGACCCAGTACTTC. Translation: CASSYRLAGEETQYF.

The sample holds a few counts of this clonotype. The V gene is TRBV20-1, the J gene TRBJ2-3; D might be TRBD2 (6 bases). Germline CDR1 and CDR2: DFQATT and SNEGSKA (reference sequence). Trimming stripped 0 bases from V and 1 base from J, with 11 bases between. This CDR3 spans 15 amino acids. The CDR3 reads CSARERRGRTDTQYF. DNA of the CDR3: TGCAGTGCTAGAGAACGGCGGGGCCGCACAGATACGCAGTATTTT.

This clonotype is judged medium-sized. Here the CDR3 reads CASSRQGGSYEQYF. The CDR3, as DNA: TGTGCCAGCAGCCGACAGGGGGGCTCCTACGAGCAGTACTTC. V and J are TRBV12-3 or TRBV12-4 and TRBJ2-7, with TRBD1 matching over 9 bases. V shed 6 bases and J 0 bases; nucleotides not matched to a gene: 3. The CDR3 loop spans 14 amino acids.

V usage is TRBV6-2 or TRBV6-3 and J usage is TRBJ2-7; D possibly corresponds to TRBD1 (5 bases). Per the germline V gene, CDR1 is MNHEY and CDR2 is SVGEGT. This CDR3 spans 13 amino acids. The V and J ends lost 4 bases and 5 bases respectively, with 12 bases between them. The CDR3 region has the DNA TGTGCCAGCAGTTGGCAGGGTGTTGACGAGCAGTACTTC. Residues: CASSWQGVDEQYF.

This clonotype came up a few times. J is TRBJ1-1 and V is TRBV6-2 or TRBV6-3; possibly TRBD1 for D (6 bases). The V gene's germline CDR1 is MNHEY and CDR2 SVGEGT. CDR3 size: 13 residues. Trimming pared 5 bases from V and 4 bases from J, leaving 11 bases between. CDR3 in DNA: TGTGCCAGCAGTGAACAGGGTTTCACTGAAGCTTTCTTT. Protein sequence: CASSEQGFTEAFF.

This clonotype is medium-sized. The chain has TRBV12-3 or TRBV12-4 and TRBJ2-3; D gene uncertain. CDR3 length: 11 residues. Trimming removed 6 bases from V and 5 bases from J, with 6 bases in between. Written as DNA, the CDR3 is TGTGCCAGCAGCTTGGGAGATACGCAGTATTTT. Its protein is CASSLGDTQYF.

The rearrangement joins TRBV7-2 to TRBJ2-1, with 10 nucleotides matching TRBD2. J gave up 8 bases and V 2 bases, and 3 bases lay outside the gene matches. The CDR3 has 14 residues. Germline V gene data show CDR1 as SGHTA and CDR2 as FQGNSA. The CDR3 nucleotides read TGTGCCAGCAGCTTACGGCTAGCGGGGGATGAGCAGTTCTTC. Its translation is CASSLRLAGDEQFF.

This chain connects TRBV9 to TRBJ2-3; 15 positions agree with TRBD2. This CDR3 has 16 residues. Germline assignment: CDR1 SGDLS and CDR2 YYNGEE. Trimming cost V 2 bases and J 11 bases; bases outside gene matches: 9. The CDR3 nucleotides read TGTGCCAGCAGCGTCGGGACTAGCGGGGGGCTAACGGGGCAGTATTTT. Translated: CASSVGTSGGLTGQYF.

Only a few counts were recorded for this clonotype. This CDR3 reads CASSLVQAGAFF. CDR3 coding DNA: TGTGCCAGCAGCTTAGTGCAGGCTGGGGCTTTCTTT. V gene TRBV7-2 combines with J gene TRBJ1-1; no clear D. CDR1 SGHTA and CDR2 FQGNSA come from the germline V gene. Trimming removed 1 base at V and 11 bases at J, with 11 bases between. The CDR3 has 12 amino acids.

This chain uses TRBV5-5 with TRBJ1-1; D is perhaps TRBD1 (5 bases). The CDR3 runs 14 residues. The germline V gene has CDR1 SGHKS and CDR2 YYEKEE (reference sequence). V shed 3 bases and J shed 0 bases, with 9 bases lying between them. The CDR3 loop reads CASSSGLLNTEAFF. CDR3 DNA: TGTGCCAGCAGCTCGGGACTTTTGAACACTGAAGCTTTCTTT.

V is TRBV5-5 and J is TRBJ1-1; D call uncertain. Trimming shortened V by 2 bases and J by 5 bases, and 13 bases separated the two germline ends. Germline CDR1 reads SGHKS; CDR2 reads YYEKEE (reference sequence). The CDR3 is 14 amino acids. CDR3 coding DNA: TGTGCCAGCAGCTTCGGTATGTTGGGGACTGAAGCTTTCTTT. It codes for CASSFGMLGTEAFF.

The chain employs TRBV4-1 and TRBJ2-5, with D perhaps TRBD1 or TRBD2 (5 bases each). The CDR3 contains 16 residues. Trimming pared 6 bases from V and 5 bases from J, leaving 22 bases between. Germline CDR1 is MGHRA and CDR2 is YSYEKL. The CDR3 DNA follows: TGCGCCAGCAGTCATATCGGGACCACCCTCCGGGAGACCCAGTACTTC. Protein sequence: CASSHIGTTLRETQYF.